A single count supports the clone carrying this TCR beta chain. For the second PCR, which ran for about 6 to 11 cycles, a sample-barcoded 5' primer and a J-beta primer mix were used. TCRdb recomputed calls from the 5' RACE reads with MiXCR, one row per CDR3 protein. The data show approximately 1,700,000 distinct CDR3 sequences, about two fifths seen once. The data derive from a study of blood T cells in healthy people across ages. CDR3 size: 17 residues. Deletions cut 3 bases from V and 4 bases from J, with 22 bases between. In germline, CDR1 is MGHRA, CDR2 YSYEKL. The clonotype comes from a human donor in good health. The source material was blood. The chain recombines TRBV4-1 with TRBJ2-7, with D possibly called TRBD1 or TRBD2 (7 bases each). CDR3 nucleotide sequence: TGCGCCAGCAGCCAGGCCGGGGAGGGGGCCTTCCTATACGAGCAGTACTTC. Amino acids: CASSQAGEGAFLYEQYF.